The present TCR beta chain was sequenced within a study of T cells in Graves' hyperthyroidism and ophthalmopathy. This clonotype was found many times. Its target is not known. The CDR3 consists of 14 residues. CDR1 and CDR2 from the germline V gene are SQVTM and ANQGSEA. After removal of 7 bases from V and 5 bases from J, the junction contained 14 bases not matched to a gene. General study results and limits: Before onset, ophthalmopathy was predicted by the model a median around 6.5 months earlier. Patients with ophthalmopathy were separated from those with stable hyperthyroidism by a 13 V-J model.

The definition of stable Graves' hyperthyroidism was no ophthalmopathy progression within 18 months. TCR beta CDR3 sequences were amplified from RNA transcripts. First-round RT-PCR of the TCR CDR3 relied on the HTBI primer set. TCRdb re-called the multiplex PCR reads with MiXCR, one entry per CDR3 protein. The table records around 540,000 distinct CDR3 sequences, 46% of them present only once. This sequence was found in a woman aged 18-29 years with Graves' hyperthyroidism. The sequenced material came from peripheral blood or thyroid tissue (not recorded which). This rearrangement joins TRBV29-1 to TRBJ2-7; 7 nucleotides align to TRBD1. DNA for the CDR3: TGCAGCGCAGTCCCCGGTGACAGGGTGAACGAGCAGTACTTC. Encoded protein: CSAVPGDRVNEQYF.